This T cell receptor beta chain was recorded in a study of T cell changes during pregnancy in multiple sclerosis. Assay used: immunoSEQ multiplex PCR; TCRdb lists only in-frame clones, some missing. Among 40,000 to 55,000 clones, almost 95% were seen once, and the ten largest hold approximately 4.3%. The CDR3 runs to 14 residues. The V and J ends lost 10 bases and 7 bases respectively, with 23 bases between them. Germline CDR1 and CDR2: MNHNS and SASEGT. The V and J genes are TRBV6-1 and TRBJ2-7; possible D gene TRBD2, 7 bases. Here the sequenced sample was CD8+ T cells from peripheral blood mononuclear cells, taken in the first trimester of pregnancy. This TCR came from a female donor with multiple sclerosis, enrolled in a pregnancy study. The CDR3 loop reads CATFTEGGVIEQYF. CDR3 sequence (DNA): TGTGCCACCTTCACTGAAGGGGGGGTTATTGAGCAGTACTTC.